This T cell receptor (beta chain) emerged from a study of blood T cell repertoires in COVID-19. Whole-study context: Sources were T cells, B-cell-depleted T cells, or PBMCs; the material itself was cDNA or gDNA.

The CDR3 has 17 amino acids. V dropped 4 bases and J dropped 2; count of bases not matched to a gene: 10. Germline V gives CDR1 MNHNS, CDR2 SASEGT. The protocol was immunoSEQ multiplex PCR, while the TCRdb copy is restricted to in-frame clones and leaves out a portion. The sample includes 180,000 or so clones, over 80% of them seen just once. The rearrangement links TRBV6-1 to TRBJ2-3; TRBD2 matches 9 bases. This clonotype originated in a woman in her thirties or forties with COVID-19, enrolled during active disease. The sample was peripheral blood. The CDR3 protein is CASSVGTSMLNTDTQYF. The CDR3, as DNA: TGTGCCAGCAGTGTTGGGACTAGCATGCTAAACACAGATACGCAGTATTTT.